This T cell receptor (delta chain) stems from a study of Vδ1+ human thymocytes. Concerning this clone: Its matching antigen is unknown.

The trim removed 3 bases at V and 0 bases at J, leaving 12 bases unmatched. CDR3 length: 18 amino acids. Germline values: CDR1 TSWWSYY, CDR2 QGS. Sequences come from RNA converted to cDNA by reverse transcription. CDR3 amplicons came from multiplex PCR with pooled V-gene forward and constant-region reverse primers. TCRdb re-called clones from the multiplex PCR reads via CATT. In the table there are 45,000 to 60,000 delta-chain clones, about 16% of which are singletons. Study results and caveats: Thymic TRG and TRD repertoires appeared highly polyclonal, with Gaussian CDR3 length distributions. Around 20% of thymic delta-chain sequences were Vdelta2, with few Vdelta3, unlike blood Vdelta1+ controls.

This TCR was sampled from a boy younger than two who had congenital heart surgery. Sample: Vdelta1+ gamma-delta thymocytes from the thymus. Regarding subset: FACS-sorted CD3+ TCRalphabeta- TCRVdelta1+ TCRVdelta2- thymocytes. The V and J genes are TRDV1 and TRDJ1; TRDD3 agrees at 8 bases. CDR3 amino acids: CALGERAPRDTNTDKLIF. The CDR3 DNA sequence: TGTGCTCTTGGGGAGCGGGCCCCGAGGGATACGAACACCGATAAACTCATCTTT.